The clone carrying this T cell receptor (beta chain) was seen ten or more times. What it recognizes is unknown. By 5'RACE with 10-nucleotide random UMIs, the cDNA was made. Using its own MiXCR run on the 5' RACE reads, TCRdb lists one record per CDR3 protein. The table lists about 87,000 distinct CDR3 sequences, roughly 3.5% of them singletons, with less than 3% in the top ten. This specimen belongs to a study of neurological immune-mediated disorders. General study points: No CDR3 amino acid sequences were shared by expanded clones across subjects, suggesting private repertoires in all groups.

V was cut by 3 bases and J by 2 bases, with 9 bases left in between. The CDR3 has 14 amino acids. Source material: PBMCs. The sequence came from a woman between 50 and 59 years old with multiple sclerosis. This sequence joins TRBV12-3 or TRBV12-4 and TRBJ2-3; D ambiguous. The CDR3 here is CASSFGPFTDTQYF. CDR3 DNA sequence: TGTGCCAGCAGTTTCGGGCCATTCACAGATACGCAGTATTTT.